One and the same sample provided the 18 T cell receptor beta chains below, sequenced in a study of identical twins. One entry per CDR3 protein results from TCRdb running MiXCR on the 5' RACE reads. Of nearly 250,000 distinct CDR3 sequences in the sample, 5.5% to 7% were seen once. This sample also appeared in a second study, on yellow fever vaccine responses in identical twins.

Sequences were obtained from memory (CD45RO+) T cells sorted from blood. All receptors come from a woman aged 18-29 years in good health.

CDR3 in amino acids: CASSQGTGGYTGELFF. In DNA, the CDR3 is TGCGCCAGCAGCCAAGGGACAGGGGGCTACACCGGGGAGCTGTTTTTT. The chain uses TRBV4-1 and TRBJ2-2, with 11 bases lining up with TRBD1. Unmatched junction bases numbered 1, after V lost 1 base and J lost 3 bases. The CDR3 contains 16 residues. In germline, CDR1 is MGHRA, CDR2 YSYEKL.

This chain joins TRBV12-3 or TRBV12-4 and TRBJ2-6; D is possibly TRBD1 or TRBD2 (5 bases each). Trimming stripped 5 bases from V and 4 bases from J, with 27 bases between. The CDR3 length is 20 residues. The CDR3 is CASSPSWGKGSGSGANVLTF. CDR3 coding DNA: TGTGCCAGCAGTCCCTCGTGGGGGAAAGGTAGTGGGTCCGGGGCCAACGTCCTGACTTTC.

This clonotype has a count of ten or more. The CDR3, as DNA: TGCGCCAGCAGCTTGGCCGACAGGGGTAACACCGGGGAGCTGTTTTTT. Residues: CASSLADRGNTGELFF. The V gene is TRBV5-1, the J gene TRBJ2-2, with 8 bases aligning to TRBD1. V was pared by 0 bases and J by 2 bases, with 3 bases of the junction left unmatched. Germline CDR1 reads SGHRS; CDR2 reads YFSETQ. The CDR3 consists of 16 residues.

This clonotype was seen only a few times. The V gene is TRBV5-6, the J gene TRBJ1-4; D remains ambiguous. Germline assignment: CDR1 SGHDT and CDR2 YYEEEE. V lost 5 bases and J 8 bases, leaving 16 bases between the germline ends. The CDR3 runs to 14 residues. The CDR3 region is CASRESANREKLFF. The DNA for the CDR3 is TGTGCCAGCAGAGAATCAGCGAATCGAGAAAAACTGTTTTTT.

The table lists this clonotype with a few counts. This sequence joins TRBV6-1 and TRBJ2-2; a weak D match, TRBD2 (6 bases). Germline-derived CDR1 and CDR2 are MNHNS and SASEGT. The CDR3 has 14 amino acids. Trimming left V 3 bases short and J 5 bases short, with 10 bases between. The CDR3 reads CASSDAGRTGELFF. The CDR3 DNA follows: TGTGCCAGCAGTGACGCAGGGAGGACCGGGGAGCTGTTTTTT.

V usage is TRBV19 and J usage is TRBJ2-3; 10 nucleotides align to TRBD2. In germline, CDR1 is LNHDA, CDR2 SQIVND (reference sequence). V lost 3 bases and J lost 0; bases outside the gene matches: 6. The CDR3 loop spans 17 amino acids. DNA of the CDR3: TGTGCCAGTAGTATTGCTAGCGGGAGTGGAAGCACAGATACGCAGTATTTT. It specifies CASSIASGSGSTDTQYF.

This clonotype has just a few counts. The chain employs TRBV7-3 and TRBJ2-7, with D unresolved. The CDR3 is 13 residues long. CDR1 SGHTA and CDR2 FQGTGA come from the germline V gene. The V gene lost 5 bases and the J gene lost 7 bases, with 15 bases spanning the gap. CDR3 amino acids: CASSPFRAGEQYF. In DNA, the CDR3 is TGTGCCAGCAGCCCCTTTCGGGCTGGGGAGCAGTACTTC.

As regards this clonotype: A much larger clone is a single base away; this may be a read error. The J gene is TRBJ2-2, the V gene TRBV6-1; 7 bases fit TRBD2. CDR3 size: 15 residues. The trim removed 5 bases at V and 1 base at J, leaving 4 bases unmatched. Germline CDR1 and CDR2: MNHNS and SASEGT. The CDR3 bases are TGTGCCAGCAGTCTAGCGGCAGGGAACACCGGGGAGCTGTTTTTT. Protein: CASSLAAGNTGELFF.

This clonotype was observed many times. This CDR3 is CASSKQGDYGYTF. CDR3 in DNA: TGTGCCAGCAGTAAACAGGGAGACTATGGCTACACCTTC. The chain is built from TRBV12-3 or TRBV12-4 and TRBJ1-2; D perhaps matches TRBD1 (6 bases). Trimming shortened V by 5 bases and J by 3 bases, and 10 bases separated the two germline ends. This CDR3 has 13 residues.

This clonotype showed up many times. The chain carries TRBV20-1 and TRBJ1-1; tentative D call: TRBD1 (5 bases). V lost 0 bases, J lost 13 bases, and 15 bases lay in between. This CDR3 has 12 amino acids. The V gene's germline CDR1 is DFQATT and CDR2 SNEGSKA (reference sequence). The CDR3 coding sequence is TGCAGTGCTAGAGATGGGGCCTCTCGTTGTTTCTTT. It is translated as CSARDGASRCFF.

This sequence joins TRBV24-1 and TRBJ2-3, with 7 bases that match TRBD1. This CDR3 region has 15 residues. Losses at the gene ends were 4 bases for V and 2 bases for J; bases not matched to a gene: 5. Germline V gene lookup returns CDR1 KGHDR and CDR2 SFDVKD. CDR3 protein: CATSDPGQPTDTQYF. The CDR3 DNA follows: TGTGCCACCAGTGACCCGGGACAGCCCACAGATACGCAGTATTTT.

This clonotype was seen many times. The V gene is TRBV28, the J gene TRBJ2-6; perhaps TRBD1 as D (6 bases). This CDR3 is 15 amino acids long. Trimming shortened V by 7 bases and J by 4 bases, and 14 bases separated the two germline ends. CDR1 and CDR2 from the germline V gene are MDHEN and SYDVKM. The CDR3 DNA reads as TGTGCCAGCAATCCACAGGGTTCCGGGGCCAACGTCCTGACTTTC. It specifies CASNPQGSGANVLTF.

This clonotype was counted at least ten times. The CDR3 sequence: CSARESGLHGGYTF. The CDR3 nucleotides are TGCAGTGCTAGAGAATCAGGACTTCACGGGGGCTACACCTTC. The J gene is TRBJ1-2, the V gene TRBV20-1; no reliable D call. Germline loops: CDR1 DFQATT, CDR2 SNEGSKA (reference sequence). The CDR3 contains 14 residues. Trimming took off 0 bases at V and 8 bases at J, with 16 bases between the two ends.

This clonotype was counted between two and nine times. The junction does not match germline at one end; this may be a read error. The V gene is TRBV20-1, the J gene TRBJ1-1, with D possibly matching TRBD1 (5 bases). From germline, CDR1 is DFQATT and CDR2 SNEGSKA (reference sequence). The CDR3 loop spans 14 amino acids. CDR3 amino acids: CSGRETAQNTEAFF. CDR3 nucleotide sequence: TGCAGTGGTAGAGAGACAGCCCAGAACACTGAAGCTTTCTTT.

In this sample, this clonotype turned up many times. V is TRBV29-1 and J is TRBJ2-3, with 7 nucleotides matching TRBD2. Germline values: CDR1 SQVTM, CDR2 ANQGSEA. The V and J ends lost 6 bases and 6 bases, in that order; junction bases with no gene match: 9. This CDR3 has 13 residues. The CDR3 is CSVRAGAGDTQYF. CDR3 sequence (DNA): TGCAGCGTGAGGGCGGGAGCAGGGGATACGCAGTATTTT.

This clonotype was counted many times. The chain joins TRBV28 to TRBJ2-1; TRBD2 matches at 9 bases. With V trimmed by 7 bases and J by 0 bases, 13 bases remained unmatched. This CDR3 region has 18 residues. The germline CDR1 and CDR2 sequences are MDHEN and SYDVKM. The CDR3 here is CASTPLGSGSFSYNEQFF. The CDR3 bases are TGTGCCAGCACCCCCCTAGGTAGCGGGAGTTTCTCCTACAATGAGCAGTTCTTC.

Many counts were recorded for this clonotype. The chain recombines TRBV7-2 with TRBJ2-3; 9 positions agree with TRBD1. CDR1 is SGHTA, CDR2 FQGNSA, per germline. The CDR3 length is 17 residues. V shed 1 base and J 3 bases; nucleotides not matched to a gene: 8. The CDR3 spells CASSLGPGQGGTDTQYF. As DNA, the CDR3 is TGTGCCAGCAGCTTAGGGCCGGGACAGGGAGGAACAGATACGCAGTATTTT.

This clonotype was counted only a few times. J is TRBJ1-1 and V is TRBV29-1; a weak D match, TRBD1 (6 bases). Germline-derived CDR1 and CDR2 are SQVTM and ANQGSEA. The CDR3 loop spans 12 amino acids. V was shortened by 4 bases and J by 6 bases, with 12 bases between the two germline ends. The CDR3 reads CSVVGAWPEAFF. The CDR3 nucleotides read TGCAGCGTTGTGGGGGCTTGGCCTGAAGCTTTCTTT. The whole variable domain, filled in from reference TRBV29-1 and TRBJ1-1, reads SAVISQKPSRDICQRGTSLTIQCQVDSQVTMMFWYRQQPGQSLTLIATANQGSEATYESGFVIDKFPISRPNLTFSTLTVSNMSPEDSSIYLCSVVGAWPEAFFGQGTRLTVV.